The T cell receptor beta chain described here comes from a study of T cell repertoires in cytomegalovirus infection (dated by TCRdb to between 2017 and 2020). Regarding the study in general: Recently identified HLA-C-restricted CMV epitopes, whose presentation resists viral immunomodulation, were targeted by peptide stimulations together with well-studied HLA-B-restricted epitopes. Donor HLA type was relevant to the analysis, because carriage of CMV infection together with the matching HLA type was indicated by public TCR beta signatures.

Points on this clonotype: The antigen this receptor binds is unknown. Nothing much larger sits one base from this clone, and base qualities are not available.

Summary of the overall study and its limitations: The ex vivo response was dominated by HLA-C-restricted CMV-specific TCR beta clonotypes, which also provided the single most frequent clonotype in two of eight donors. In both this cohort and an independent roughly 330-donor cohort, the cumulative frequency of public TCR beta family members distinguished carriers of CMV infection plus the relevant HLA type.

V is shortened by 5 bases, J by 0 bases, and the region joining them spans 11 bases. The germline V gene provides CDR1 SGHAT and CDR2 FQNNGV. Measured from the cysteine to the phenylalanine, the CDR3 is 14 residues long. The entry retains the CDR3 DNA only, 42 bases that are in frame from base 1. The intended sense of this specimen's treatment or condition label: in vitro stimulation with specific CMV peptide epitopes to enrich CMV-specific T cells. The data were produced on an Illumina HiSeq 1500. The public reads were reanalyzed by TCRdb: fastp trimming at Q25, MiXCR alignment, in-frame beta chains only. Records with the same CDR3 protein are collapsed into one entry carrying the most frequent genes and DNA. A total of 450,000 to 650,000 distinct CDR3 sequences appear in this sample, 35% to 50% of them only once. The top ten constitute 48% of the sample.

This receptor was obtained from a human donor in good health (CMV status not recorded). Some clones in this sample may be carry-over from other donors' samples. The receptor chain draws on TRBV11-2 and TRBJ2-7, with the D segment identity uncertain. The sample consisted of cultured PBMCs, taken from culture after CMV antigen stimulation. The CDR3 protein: CASSPSINSYEQYF. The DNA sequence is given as TGTGCCAGCAGCCCTTCTATCAACTCCTACGAGCAGTACTTC.